This passage covers 25 T cell receptor beta chains from one sample sequenced in a study of T cells of healthy individuals. In TCRdb, the 5' RACE reads were re-called with MiXCR into one record per CDR3 protein. The data hold around 100,000 distinct CDR3 sequences, with 17% observed a single time. The source of these receptors is a human donor in good health.

This clonotype appeared many times. The V gene is TRBV29-1, the J gene TRBJ2-3, with no clear D. Trimming took 0 bases from V and 6 from J, leaving 10 bases between them. The CDR3 covers 13 residues. The V gene's germline CDR1 is SQVTM and CDR2 ANQGSEA. The CDR3 region is CSVEEATWDTQYF. DNA of the CDR3: TGCAGCGTTGAAGAAGCAACGTGGGATACGCAGTATTTT.

The chain recombines TRBV9 with TRBJ2-7; D is ambiguous. The CDR3 has 12 residues. Trimming removed 10 bases from V and 2 bases from J, with 13 bases in between. Germline V lookup: CDR1 SGDLS, CDR2 YYNGEE. This CDR3 reads CAGSRHPYEQYF. The CDR3 nucleotides are TGTGCCGGTTCAAGACACCCCTACGAGCAGTACTTC.

The chain combines TRBV20-1 with TRBJ2-7; 11 bases are a match to TRBD2. The V segment lost 6 bases and the J segment 5 bases; nucleotides outside the gene matches: 18. The CDR3 contains 17 residues. Germline loops: CDR1 DFQATT, CDR2 SNEGSKA (reference sequence). The CDR3 bases are TGCAGTGCCATTCAACAGACTAGCGGGACCTTCAACCACGAGCAGTACTTC. It is translated as CSAIQQTSGTFNHEQYF.

The sample holds a few counts of this clonotype. This rearrangement joins TRBV20-1 to TRBJ1-5; 7 bases fit TRBD1. The V gene's germline CDR1 is DFQATT and CDR2 SNEGSKA (reference sequence). The V gene end was trimmed by 4 bases and the J gene end by 5 bases; junction bases not matched to a gene: 2. The CDR3 totals 12 residues. The chain's CDR3 is CSAIRGDQPQHF. The CDR3 DNA follows: TGCAGTGCTATCAGGGGGGATCAGCCCCAGCATTTT.

This clonotype appeared a few times. The chain uses TRBV4-2 and TRBJ1-6; no reliable D call. Germline V gene data show CDR1 as LGHNA and CDR2 as YNFKEQ. The CDR3 sequence is 13 residues long. V lost 0 bases and J lost 9, with 6 bases in between. The DNA of the CDR3 is TGTGCCAGCAGCCAAGAGGCCAGTTCACCCCTCCACTTT. This sequence encodes CASSQEASSPLHF.

This clonotype was detected only a few times. This chain connects TRBV4-2 to TRBJ2-7; TRBD1 agrees at 9 bases. Trimming cost V 3 bases and J 4 bases; bases outside gene matches: 10. The CDR3 totals 16 residues. Germline V gene data show CDR1 as LGHNA and CDR2 as YNFKEQ. CDR3 bases: TGTGCCAGCAGCCACCAAGCGCCGGGACAGGGTTACGAGCAGTACTTC. Translation: CASSHQAPGQGYEQYF.

This clonotype was seen a few times. The genes are TRBV29-1 and TRBJ2-1; D might be TRBD2 (6 bases). From germline, CDR1 is SQVTM and CDR2 ANQGSEA. Between the trimmed V and J ends, which lost 7 bases and 4 bases, there was a span of 23 bases. This CDR3 is 16 amino acids long. CDR3 loop: CSAGGLRGDRYNEQFF. The DNA of the CDR3 is TGCAGCGCCGGAGGCCTGCGGGGCGATCGGTACAATGAGCAGTTCTTC.

This clonotype was counted only a few times. The chain couples TRBV9 to TRBJ1-6; no clear D. V was clipped by 2 bases and J by 5 bases, with 11 bases between them. Germline loops: CDR1 SGDLS, CDR2 YYNGEE. The CDR3 is made up of 15 amino acids. This CDR3 reads CASSVSAIHNSPLHF. CDR3 sequence (DNA): TGTGCCAGCAGCGTCTCCGCCATCCATAATTCACCCCTCCACTTT.

The CDR3 DNA is TGTGCCAGCAGTTACTCGCGGTCCAGGGCCAAAAACATTCAGTACTTC. Its protein is CASSYSRSRAKNIQYF. The chain carries TRBV6-2 or TRBV6-3 and TRBJ2-4, with unresolved D. Germline V gene data show CDR1 as MNHEY and CDR2 as SVGEGT. V was trimmed by 0 bases and J by 1 base, leaving 10 bases between them. The CDR3 extends over 16 amino acids.

The DNA of the CDR3 is TGTGCCAGCAGTTTGAGGGGTGTTTCCTACGAGCAGTACTTC. Translating gives CASSLRGVSYEQYF. The rearrangement joins TRBV12-3 or TRBV12-4 to TRBJ2-7; D assignment may be TRBD1 or TRBD2 (5 bases each). V was trimmed by 3 bases and J by 1 base, leaving 10 bases between them. The CDR3 is 14 residues long.

A few counts support this clonotype. V usage is TRBV20-1 and J usage is TRBJ1-2; 11 positions match TRBD1. Per the germline V gene, CDR1 is DFQATT and CDR2 is SNEGSKA (reference sequence). J was trimmed by 4 bases and V by 7 bases; bases with no gene match: 23. The CDR3 loop spans 19 amino acids. DNA of the CDR3: TGCAGTGTAAACGAGGTATCTGGACAGGGGGCTAGGAAGGCCTATGGCTACACCTTC. Its protein is CSVNEVSGQGARKAYGYTF.

The V and J genes are TRBV9 and TRBJ2-1, with 8 bases lining up with TRBD1. CDR1 is SGDLS, CDR2 YYNGEE, per germline. The J segment lost 1 base and the V segment lost 4 bases, leaving 7 bases of the junction unmatched. The CDR3 covers 16 residues. The CDR3 reads CASSLSGTGSYNEQFF. CDR3 nucleotides: TGTGCCAGCAGCTTGTCCGGGACAGGATCCTACAATGAGCAGTTCTTC.

This clonotype came up a few times. The V and J genes are TRBV3-1 and TRBJ2-2; D might be TRBD2 (5 bases). The V and J ends lost 1 base and 7 bases respectively, with 10 bases between them. Germline V gene lookup returns CDR1 LGHDT and CDR2 YNNKEL (reference sequence). CDR3 length equals 14 residues. The CDR3 bases are TGTGCCAGCAGCCAAGTCCCGGGGATCGGGGAGCTGTTTTTT. Its translation is CASSQVPGIGELFF. Together with reference TRBV3-1 and TRBJ2-2, the CDR3 gives the full variable domain: DTAVSQTPKYLVTQMGNDKSIKCEQNLGHDTMYWYKQDSKKFLKIMFSYNNKELIINETVPNRFSPKSPDKAHLNLHINSLELGDSAVYFCASSQVPGIGELFFGEGSRLTVL.

In its sample, this clonotype was seen many times. J is TRBJ2-3 and V is TRBV5-1; TRBD1 or TRBD2 may be the D gene (5 bases each). Trimming shortened V by 0 bases and J by 0 bases, and 8 bases separated the two germline ends. Germline V lookup: CDR1 SGHRS, CDR2 YFSETQ. The CDR3 runs to 15 residues. The CDR3 DNA follows: TGCGCCAGCAGCTTGGCGGGGCCCAGCACAGATACGCAGTATTTT. This translates into CASSLAGPSTDTQYF.

There are a few counts of this clonotype. The V call is TRBV7-2, the J call TRBJ2-2; D might be TRBD1 (5 bases). Germline V gives CDR1 SGHTA, CDR2 FQGNSA. V shed 6 bases and J shed 6 bases, with 23 bases lying between them. CDR3 length: 17 amino acids. CDR3 sequence reads: CASSKQGTSSGAGELFF. The CDR3 DNA sequence: TGTGCCAGCAGTAAGCAGGGAACTTCCTCGGGCGCCGGGGAGCTGTTTTTT.

This chain joins TRBV6-5 and TRBJ2-2, with TRBD2 matching 8 bases. The V gene's germline CDR1 is MNHEY and CDR2 SVGAGI. The CDR3 covers 16 residues. Trimming took 8 bases from V and 3 from J; bases not matched to a gene: 11. The CDR3: CASGPSGSIHTGELFF. The CDR3 bases are TGTGCCAGCGGCCCTAGCGGGTCGATCCACACCGGGGAGCTGTTTTTT.

The rearrangement joins TRBV9 to TRBJ2-1, with D possibly matching TRBD2 (6 bases). V gave up 3 bases and J gave up 9 bases, with 10 bases separating them. CDR3 length: 12 residues. The germline CDR1 and CDR2 sequences are SGDLS and YYNGEE. The CDR3: CASSGYSGEQFF. Written as DNA, the CDR3 is TGTGCCAGCAGCGGTTATAGCGGTGAGCAGTTCTTC. The complete variable domain, with remaining parts taken from reference TRBV9 and TRBJ2-1, reads DSGVTQTPKHLITATGQRVTLRCSPRSGDLSVYWYQQSLDQGLQFLIQYYNGEERAKGNILERFSAQQFPDLHSELNLSSLELGDSALYFCASSGYSGEQFFGPGTRLTVL.

This chain joins TRBV6-1 and TRBJ2-7; tentative D call: TRBD2 (5 bases). The germline V and J ends were trimmed by 1 base and 1 base, with 14 bases remaining between them. The V gene's germline CDR1 is MNHNS and CDR2 SASEGT. The CDR3 is 16 residues long. This CDR3 reads CASSEGWWERSYEQYF. The DNA of the CDR3 is TGTGCCAGCAGTGAAGGTTGGTGGGAGCGATCCTACGAGCAGTACTTC.

This clonotype came up many times. The gene calls are TRBV5-1 and TRBJ2-1; 11 bases agree with TRBD2. Germline V gene data show CDR1 as SGHRS and CDR2 as YFSETQ. This CDR3 comprises 15 residues. V shed 2 bases, J shed 9 bases, and the junction held 7 bases outside the gene matches. As DNA, the CDR3 is TGCGCCAGCAGCTTTGTAGCGGGGGGGCCACTTGAGCAGTTCTTC. It translates to CASSFVAGGPLEQFF.

The J gene is TRBJ1-2, the V gene TRBV7-9, with D uncertain. CDR1 and CDR2 (germline): SEHNR, FQNEAQ (reference sequence). This CDR3 spans 14 amino acids. Deletions cut 3 bases from V and 6 bases from J, with 14 bases between. CDR3 bases: TGTGCCAGCAGCTTGAACAGAAAACCGGATGGCTACACCTTC. This gives the protein CASSLNRKPDGYTF.

This chain uses TRBV25-1 with TRBJ2-1; 7 bases fit TRBD2. The CDR3 runs to 15 residues. Losses at the gene ends were 2 bases for V and 9 bases for J; bases not matched to a gene: 10. Looked up from germline, CDR1 is MGHDK and CDR2 is SYGVNS. The CDR3 sequence: CASSEAGLTYGEQFF. DNA of the CDR3: TGTGCCAGCAGTGAAGCGGGACTAACCTACGGTGAGCAGTTCTTC.

This clonotype showed up just a few times. This sequence joins TRBV4-1 and TRBJ2-5; the match to TRBD2 covers 12 bases. V shed 1 base, J shed 2 bases, and the junction held 8 bases outside the gene matches. The CDR3 extends over 18 amino acids. Per the germline V gene, CDR1 is MGHRA and CDR2 is YSYEKL. The CDR3 region has the DNA TGCGCCAGCAGCCAAGTTCCCCCTGGACTAGCGGGACAAGAGACCCAGTACTTC. It encodes CASSQVPPGLAGQETQYF.

In this sample, this clonotype turned up a few times. The chain uses TRBV29-1 and TRBJ2-6; D unclear. V dropped 6 bases and J dropped 1 base, with 10 bases sitting between them. The CDR3 has 14 residues. CDR1 and CDR2 (germline): SQVTM, ANQGSEA. The CDR3 reads CSVEWHSGANVLTF. CDR3 nucleotides: TGCAGCGTAGAGTGGCATTCTGGGGCCAACGTCCTGACTTTC.

The rearrangement links TRBV28 to TRBJ2-3; TRBD1 aligns across 7 bases. V shed 3 bases, J shed 9 bases, and the junction held 6 bases outside the gene matches. Germline CDR1 is MDHEN and CDR2 is SYDVKM. The CDR3 has 13 amino acids. CDR3 in amino acids: CASSFFLTGTQYF. The DNA of the CDR3 is TGTGCCAGCAGTTTCTTCCTGACAGGGACGCAGTATTTT.

This clonotype was observed many times. The rearrangement uses TRBV7-7 and TRBJ1-3; D might be TRBD1 (5 bases). Germline V gene lookup returns CDR1 SSHAT and CDR2 FNYEAQ (reference sequence). Deletions cut 5 bases from V and 11 bases from J, with 16 bases between. There are 13 residues in the CDR3. The CDR3 DNA reads as TGTGCCAGCAGCCCAATAGACAGCTCCCCCATATATTTT. Translation: CASSPIDSSPIYF.